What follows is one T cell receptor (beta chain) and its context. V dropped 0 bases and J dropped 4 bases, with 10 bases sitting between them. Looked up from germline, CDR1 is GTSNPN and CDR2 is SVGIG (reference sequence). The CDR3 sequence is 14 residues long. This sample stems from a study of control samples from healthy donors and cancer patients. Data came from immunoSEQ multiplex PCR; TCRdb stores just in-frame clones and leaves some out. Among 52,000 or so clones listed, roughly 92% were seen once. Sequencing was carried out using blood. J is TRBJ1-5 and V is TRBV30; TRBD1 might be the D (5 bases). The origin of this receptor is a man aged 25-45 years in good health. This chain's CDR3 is CAWSVRGANQPQHF. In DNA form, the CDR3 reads TGTGCCTGGAGTGTACGCGGGGCTAATCAGCCCCAGCATTTT.